This TCR beta chain derives from a study of long-term antiretroviral therapy in people with HIV. Study as a whole: Collection dates of the earliest samples fall about a decade before the 2015 immediate-ART recommendation. Study results and caveats: Unavailable data included ART adherence, viral resistance and therapy changes (switches in treatment). Clones showing expansion before ART dominated the repertoire at all time points. ART-treated samples gained diversity yet remained below transplant donor controls.

As regards this clone: Its specificity is unknown.

Researchers ran immunoSEQ v3.0 at survey level. The protocol was immunoSEQ multiplex PCR, while the TCRdb copy is restricted to in-frame clones and leaves out a portion. The sample contains some 15,000 clones, 81% of which appear only once. The clonotype was recovered from a young man with HIV. This sample comprised unsorted PBMCs, obtained around 1.2 years before starting antiretroviral therapy.

CDR3 in amino acids: CASSQQRELSYNEQFF. CDR3 DNA: TGTGCCAGCAGCCAACAGCGGGAGCTATCCTACAATGAGCAGTTCTTC. The chain links TRBV2 to TRBJ2-1; 8 bases line up with TRBD2. The J segment lost 1 base and the V segment lost 6 bases, leaving 8 bases of the junction unmatched. The CDR3 totals 16 residues. Germline V gives CDR1 SNHLY, CDR2 FYNNEI.